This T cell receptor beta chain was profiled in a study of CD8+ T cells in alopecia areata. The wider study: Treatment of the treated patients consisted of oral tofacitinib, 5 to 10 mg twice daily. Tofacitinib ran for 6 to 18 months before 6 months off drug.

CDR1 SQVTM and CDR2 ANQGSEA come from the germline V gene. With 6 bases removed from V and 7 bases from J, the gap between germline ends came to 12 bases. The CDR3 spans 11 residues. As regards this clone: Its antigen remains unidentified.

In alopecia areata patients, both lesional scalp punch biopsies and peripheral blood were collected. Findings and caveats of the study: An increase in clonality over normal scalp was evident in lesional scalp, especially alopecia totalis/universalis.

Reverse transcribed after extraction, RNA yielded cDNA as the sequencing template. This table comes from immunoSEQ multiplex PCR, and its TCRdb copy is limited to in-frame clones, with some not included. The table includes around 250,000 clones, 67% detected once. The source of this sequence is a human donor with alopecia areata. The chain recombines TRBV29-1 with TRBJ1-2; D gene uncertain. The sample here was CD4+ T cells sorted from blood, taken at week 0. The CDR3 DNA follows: TGCAGCGTAGAGAGGGCAGGTGGCTACACCTTC. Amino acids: CSVERAGGYTF.